This TCR beta chain was captured in a study of blood T cell repertoires in COVID-19. TCRdb keeps only in-frame clones here, not all; method: immunoSEQ multiplex PCR. The data contain over 150,000 clones, nearly 90% of them singletons. The CDR3 covers 15 residues. V dropped 3 bases and J dropped 7; count of bases not matched to a gene: 7. Per germline, CDR1 SGHTA and CDR2 FQGTGA. Seattle enrolled patients during active infection and tracked them longitudinally. This clonotype originated in a man in his forties or fifties with COVID-19, enrolled during active disease. Sequenced material: peripheral blood. The rearrangement uses TRBV7-3 and TRBJ2-7; 12 bases align to TRBD1. As DNA, the CDR3 is TGTGCCAGCAGCTTCACGGGACAGGGGGCGGATGAGCAGTACTTC. This codes for CASSFTGQGADEQYF.